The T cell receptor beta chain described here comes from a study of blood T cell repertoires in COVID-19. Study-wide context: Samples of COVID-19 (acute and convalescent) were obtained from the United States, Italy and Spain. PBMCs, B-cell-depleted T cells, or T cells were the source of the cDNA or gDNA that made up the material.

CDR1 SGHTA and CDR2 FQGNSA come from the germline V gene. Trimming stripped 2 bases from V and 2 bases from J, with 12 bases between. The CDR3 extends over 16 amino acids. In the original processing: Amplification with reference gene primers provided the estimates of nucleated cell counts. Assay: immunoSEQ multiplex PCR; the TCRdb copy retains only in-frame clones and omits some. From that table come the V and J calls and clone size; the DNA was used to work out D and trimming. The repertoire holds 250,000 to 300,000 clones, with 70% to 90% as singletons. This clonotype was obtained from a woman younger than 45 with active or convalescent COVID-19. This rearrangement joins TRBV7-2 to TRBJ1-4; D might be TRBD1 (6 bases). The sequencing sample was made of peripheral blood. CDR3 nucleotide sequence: TGTGCCAGCAGCTTAATCACAGGGTCGACTAATGAAAAACTGTTTTTT. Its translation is CASSLITGSTNEKLFF.